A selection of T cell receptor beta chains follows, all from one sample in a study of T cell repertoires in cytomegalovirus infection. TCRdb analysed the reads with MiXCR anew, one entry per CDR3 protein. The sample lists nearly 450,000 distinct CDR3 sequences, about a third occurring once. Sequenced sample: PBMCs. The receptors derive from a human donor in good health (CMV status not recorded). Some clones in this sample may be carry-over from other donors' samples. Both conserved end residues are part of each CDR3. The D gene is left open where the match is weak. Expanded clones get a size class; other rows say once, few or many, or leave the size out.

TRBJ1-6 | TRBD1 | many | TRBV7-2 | TGTGCCAGCAGCTACACTCAGGGGGCCTTTAATTCACCCCTCCACTTT | CASSYTQGAFNSPLHF
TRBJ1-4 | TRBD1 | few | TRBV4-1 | TGCGCCAGCAGCCAAGTCGAAGGACAGGGGAATGAAAAACTGTTTTTT | CASSQVEGQGNEKLFF
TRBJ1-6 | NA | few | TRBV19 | TGTGCCAGTAGTACAACAGGCGTGAGTTCACCCCTCCACTTT | CASSTTGVSSPLHF
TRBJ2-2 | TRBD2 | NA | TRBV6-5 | TGTGCCAGCTGTTACGGGGGGGCGAACACCGGGGAGCTGTTTTTT | CASCYGGANTGELFF
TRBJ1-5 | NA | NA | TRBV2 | TGTGCCAGCGGTAGACAGTGGTTGGCCAATCAGCCCCCGCATTTT | CASGRQWLANQPPHF
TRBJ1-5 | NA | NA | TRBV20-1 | TGCAGTGCTCCTGGGGGCGCCTCGGAGCCCCAGCATTTT | CSAPGGASEPQHF
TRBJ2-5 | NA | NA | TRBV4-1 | TGCGCCAGCAGCCAAGATATAACAGAAGAAGAGACCCAGTACTTC | CASSQDITEEETQYF
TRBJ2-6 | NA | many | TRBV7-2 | TGTGCCAGCAGCTATTACCGGGGCTCTGGGGCCAACGTCCTGACTTTC | CASSYYRGSGANVLTF
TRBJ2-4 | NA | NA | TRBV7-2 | TGTGCCAGCAGCTTAACGGGGGTACAGGCCAAAAACATTCAGTCATTC | CASSLTGVQAKNIQSF
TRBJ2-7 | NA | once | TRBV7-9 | TGTGCCAGCAGCTTAGAGGTGGACGAGCAGTACTTC | CASSLEVDEQYF
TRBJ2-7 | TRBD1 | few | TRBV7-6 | TGTGCCAGCAGCCAGGGACAGCCTTCCTACGAGCAGTACTTC | CASSQGQPSYEQYF
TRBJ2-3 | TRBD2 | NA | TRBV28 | TGTGCCGTGGGCGGGGGAAGCACAGATACGCAGTATTTT | CAVGGGSTDTQYF
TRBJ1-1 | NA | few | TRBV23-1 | TGCGCCAGCAGTCCACACCAGGGCGACACTGAAGCTTTCTTT | CASSPHQGDTEAFF
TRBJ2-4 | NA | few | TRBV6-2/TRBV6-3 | TGTGCCAGCACTCCGGACAGAAACATTCAGTACTTC | CASTPDRNIQYF
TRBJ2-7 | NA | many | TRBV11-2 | TGTGCCAGCACCAGGAGTATTAGCTCCTACGAGCAGTACTTC | CASTRSISSYEQYF
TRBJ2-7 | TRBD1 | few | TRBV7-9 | TGTGCCAGCCGGGGACAGACTACAACCTACGAGCAGTACTTC | CASRGQTTTYEQYF
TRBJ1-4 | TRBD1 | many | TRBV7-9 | TGTGCCAGCAGCCTGACAGGGATCGGTGAAAAACTGTTTTTT | CASSLTGIGEKLFF
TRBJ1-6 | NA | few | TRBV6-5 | TGTGCCAGCAGCTCCCTTTCTCTGGGCTCCTATAATTCACCCCTCCACTTT | CASSSLSLGSYNSPLHF
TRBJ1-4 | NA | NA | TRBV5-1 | TGCGCCAGCAGCCAGGGTGGGGATGAAAAACTGTTTTTT | CASSQGGDEKLFF
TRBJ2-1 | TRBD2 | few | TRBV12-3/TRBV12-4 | TGTGCCAGCAGCTTAGCGGGGGGGCCCCAGGATGAGCAGTTCTTC | CASSLAGGPQDEQFF
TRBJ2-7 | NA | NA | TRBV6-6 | TGTGCCAGCAGTGATAGAGGCAATTGGGCCTACGAGCAGTACTTC | CASSDRGNWAYEQYF
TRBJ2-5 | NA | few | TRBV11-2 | TGTGCCAGCAGCTCAGGCCCGGGACATAACCAAGAGACCCAGTACTTC | CASSSGPGHNQETQYF
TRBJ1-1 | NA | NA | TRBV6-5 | TGTGCCAGCACGAGACAGTACAGCACTGAAGCTTTCTTT | CASTRQYSTEAFF
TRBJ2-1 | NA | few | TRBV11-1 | TGTGCCAGCAGCCGTCCCCGGGGAGCCTACAATGAGCAGTTCTTC | CASSRPRGAYNEQFF
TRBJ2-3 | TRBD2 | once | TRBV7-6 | TGTTCCAGAAGCTTCTCCCCGAGGGGACTAGCGGGGGGGCCGCAGTATTTT | CSRSFSPRGLAGGPQYF
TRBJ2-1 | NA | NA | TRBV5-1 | TGCGCCAGCAGCTTGGGGGGTGAACCCGAGAACAATGAGCAGTTCTTC | CASSLGGEPENNEQFF
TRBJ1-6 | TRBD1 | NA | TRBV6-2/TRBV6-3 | TGTGCCAGCAGTCGGACAGGGGCATCACCCCTCCACTTT | CASSRTGASPLHF
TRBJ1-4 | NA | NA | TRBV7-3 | TGTGCCAGCAGCTTAACATCCGGTGAAAAACTGTTTTTT | CASSLTSGEKLFF
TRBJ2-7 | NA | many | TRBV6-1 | TGTGCCAGCAGTGACGCTCGACAGAGCACAACCTACGAGCAGTACTTC | CASSDARQSTTYEQYF
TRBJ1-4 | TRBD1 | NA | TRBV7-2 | TGTGCCAGCAGCCCTACAGGGGCGACACGGGTAGAGCCGGGGGGAGAAAAACTGTTTTTT | CASSPTGATRVEPGGEKLFF
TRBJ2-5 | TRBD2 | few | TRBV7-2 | TGTGCCAGCAGTCAACCGGGTAGCGGGAAACAAGAGACCCAGTACTTC | CASSQPGSGKQETQYF
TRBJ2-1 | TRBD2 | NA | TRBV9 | TGTGCCAGCAGCGTAGAAACGGGGGGTGGCAATGAGCAGTTCTTC | CASSVETGGGNEQFF
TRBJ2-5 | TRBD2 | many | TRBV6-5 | TGTGCCCGAGGGGCAGCGGGGCCTTCAATTCCCCAAGAGACCCAGTACTTC | CARGAAGPSIPQETQYF
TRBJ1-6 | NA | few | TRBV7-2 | TGTGCCAGCAGCTTACGACCGAGAAATTCACCCCTCCACTTT | CASSLRPRNSPLHF
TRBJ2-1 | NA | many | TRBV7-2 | TGTGCCAGCAGCGGAGGGACCGCAGGTTACAATGAGCAGTTCTTC | CASSGGTAGYNEQFF
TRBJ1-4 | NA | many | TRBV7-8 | TGTGCCAGCAGCCTCCGTGATACACCAACTAATGAAAAACTGTTTTTT | CASSLRDTPTNEKLFF
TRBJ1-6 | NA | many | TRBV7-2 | TGTGCCAGCAGTTCACCACCTCTAGGGGGAATCGTAAAGAATTCACCCCTCCACTTT | CASSSPPLGGIVKNSPLHF
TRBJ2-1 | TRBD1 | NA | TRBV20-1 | TGCAGTGCTAGAGATGTGACAGGGGGATTCTTC | CSARDVTGGFF
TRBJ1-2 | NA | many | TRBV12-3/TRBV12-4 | TGTGCCAGCAGTCCCGCAGGGGCGGATGGCTACACCTTC | CASSPAGADGYTF
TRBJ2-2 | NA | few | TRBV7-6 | TGTGCCAGCAGCTCCCGGACAGCATACACCGGGGAGCTGTTTTTT | CASSSRTAYTGELFF
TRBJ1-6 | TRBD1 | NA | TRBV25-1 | TGTGCCAGCAGTGAATATCGACAGGGGGCCAAATCACCCCTCCACTTT | CASSEYRQGAKSPLHF
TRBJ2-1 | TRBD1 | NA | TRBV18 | TGTGCCAGCTTCCAGGGACAGCTTTACAATGAGCAGTTCTTC | CASFQGQLYNEQFF
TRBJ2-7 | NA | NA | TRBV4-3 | TGCGCCAGCAGCCAAGATTATTGGCAGTTTGGCTCGAGCTCCTACGAGCAGTACTTC | CASSQDYWQFGSSSYEQYF
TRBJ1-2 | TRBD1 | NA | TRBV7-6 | TGTGCCAGCAGCTCCAGAACAGGGGTCGGCTATGGCTACACCTTC | CASSSRTGVGYGYTF
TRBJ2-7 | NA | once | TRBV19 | TGTGCCAGTAGTATGACACTTACCTACGAGCAGGACTTC | CASSMTLTYEQDF
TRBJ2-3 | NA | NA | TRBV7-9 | TGTGCCAGCAGCTTAAAACTGCCTTCGTTGGATACGCAGTATTTT | CASSLKLPSLDTQYF
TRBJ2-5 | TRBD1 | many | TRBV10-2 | TGCGCCAGCAGAGCCGGGACAGGGGCCCTAAAGACCCAGTACTTC | CASRAGTGALKTQYF
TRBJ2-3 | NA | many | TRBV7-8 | TGTGCCAGCAGCTCTTACAGGACCCAAAGCACAGATACGCAGTATTTT | CASSSYRTQSTDTQYF
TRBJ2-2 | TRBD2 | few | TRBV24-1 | TGTGCCACCAGTGACCGCCAACTAGCGGGGGGGCGCACCGGGGAGCTGTTTTTT | CATSDRQLAGGRTGELFF
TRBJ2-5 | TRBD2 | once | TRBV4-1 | TGCGCCAGCAGCCAAGAGAATAGCGGGGGGGGGGAGACCCAGTACTTC | CASSQENSGGGETQYF
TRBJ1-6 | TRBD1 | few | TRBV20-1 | TGCAGTGCTCACGCGACGGCCAGGGGGCGAACACCCCTCCACTTT | CSAHATARGRTPLHF
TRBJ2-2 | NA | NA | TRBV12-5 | TGTGCTAGTGGTACCACTGGATCCGGGGAGCTGTTTTTT | CASGTTGSGELFF
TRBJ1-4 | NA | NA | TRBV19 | TGTGCCAGTGGGAATGAAAAACTGTTTTTT | CASGNEKLFF
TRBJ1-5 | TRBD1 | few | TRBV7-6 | TGTGCCAGCAGCCCCGGGACAGGGGCTCAGCCCCAGCATTTT | CASSPGTGAQPQHF
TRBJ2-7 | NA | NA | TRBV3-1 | TGTGCCAGCAGCCCCACATTGGACATTTCCTACGAGCAGTACTTC | CASSPTLDISYEQYF
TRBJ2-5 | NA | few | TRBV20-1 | TGCAGTGCTAGGCTCCAGGGGTTAGAGACCCAGTACTTC | CSARLQGLETQYF
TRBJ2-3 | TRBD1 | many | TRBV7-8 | TGTGCCAGCAGCTTAGCTTTGACAGGGGGCACAGATACGCAGTATTTT | CASSLALTGGTDTQYF
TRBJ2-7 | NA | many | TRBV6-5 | TGTGCCAGCAGTTACTCCCGGGACCCCTCCTACGAGCAGTACTTC | CASSYSRDPSYEQYF
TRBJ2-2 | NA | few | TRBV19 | TGTGCCAGTGTGGCTCGACAGGCGCAGATCGGGGAGCTGTTTTTT | CASVARQAQIGELFF